This is a list of T cell receptor beta chains from one sample in a study of T-cell memory formation after mild COVID-19. A single record per CDR3 protein comes from TCRdb applying MiXCR to the 5' RACE reads. Altogether about 470,000 distinct CDR3 sequences are present, around 27% being singletons, with the ten largest covering about 12%. Sample: PBMCs or a T cell subset sorted from them (not recorded which). Receptors originate from an adult woman who had mild COVID-19 (a few samples of this study predate the infection). Cell type and time point are not known. CDR3s include the opening cysteine and the closing phenylalanine or tryptophan. Fields, in order: clone size, J gene, V gene, D gene, CDR3 protein, CDR3 DNA. D genes are given only for firm matches. Expanded clones are given a class, and other clones once, few, many or no size at all.

>few|TRBJ2-3|TRBV7-9|.
CASSLLGPLLTDTQYF
TGTGCCAGCAGCTTATTGGGACCCCTTCTCACAGATACGCAGTATTTT
>.|TRBJ2-2|TRBV14|.
CASSQDRGRGTGELFF
TGTGCCAGCAGCCAAGATAGGGGCAGAGGCACCGGGGAGCTGTTTTTT
>.|TRBJ2-7|TRBV12-3/TRBV12-4|.
CASSPDYYEQYF
TGTGCCAGCAGCCCGGACTACTACGAGCAGTACTTC
>.|TRBJ2-7|TRBV6-2/TRBV6-3|.
CASSYSASPYEQYF
TGTGCCAGCAGTTACTCGGCCAGCCCCTACGAGCAGTACTTC
>.|TRBJ1-1|TRBV12-3/TRBV12-4|.
CASSRGGTTEAFF
TGTGCCAGCAGCCGCGGGGGGACCACTGAAGCTTTCTTT
>few|TRBJ2-5|TRBV30|TRBD1
CAGEGQGTRETQYF
TGTGCCGGGGAGGGACAGGGGACCCGAGAGACCCAGTACTTC
>few|TRBJ2-3|TRBV6-6|.
CASSTLPTDTQYF
TGTGCCAGCAGTACACTTCCCACAGATACGCAGTATTTT
>few|TRBJ2-1|TRBV6-1|.
CASSGQGSSYNEQFF
TGTGCCAGCAGTGGGCAGGGAAGCTCCTACAATGAGCAGTTCTTC
>.|TRBJ1-2|TRBV5-1|TRBD1
CASSWGTGDYGYTF
TGCGCCAGCAGCTGGGGGACAGGGGACTATGGCTACACCTTC
>.|TRBJ2-7|TRBV12-3/TRBV12-4|.
CASSLGGVLSYEQYF
TGTGCCAGCAGTTTAGGGGGGGTACTTTCCTACGAGCAGTACTTC
>.|TRBJ2-2|TRBV7-2|TRBD2
CASSLIAGATTGELFF
TGTGCCAGCAGCTTAATTGCGGGAGCAACCACCGGGGAGCTGTTTTTT
>few|TRBJ2-1|TRBV7-2|.
CASSSPVTRVRPYNEQFF
TGTGCCAGCAGCTCCCCGGTTACGAGGGTAAGGCCCTACAATGAGCAGTTCTTC
>few|TRBJ2-7|TRBV5-5|TRBD1
CASSQYPGQGADF
TGTGCCAGCAGCCAGTACCCGGGACAGGGCGCGGACTTC
>once|TRBJ1-5|TRBV5-8|TRBD1
CASSYGQGFQPQHF
TGTGCCAGCAGCTACGGACAGGGATTTCAGCCCCAGCATTTT
>few|TRBJ2-3|TRBV29-1|.
CSVETFSGTDTQYF
TGCAGCGTTGAAACCTTTAGTGGTACAGATACGCAGTATTTT
>.|TRBJ2-3|TRBV10-3|TRBD2
CAIRRTSDTDTQYF
TGTGCCATCAGAAGGACTAGCGACACAGATACGCAGTATTTT
>.|TRBJ1-3|TRBV6-6|TRBD1
CASSSTGAGNTIYF
TGTGCCAGCAGTAGTACAGGGGCTGGAAACACCATATATTTT